The 9 T cell receptor beta chains reported below all come from one sample, sequenced in a study of blood T cell repertoires in COVID-19. The protocol was immunoSEQ multiplex PCR, while the TCRdb copy is restricted to in-frame clones and leaves out a portion. The sample shows about 250,000 clones, roughly 84% of them seen only once. The sequenced sample was peripheral blood. These receptors were collected from a woman in her thirties or forties who had recovered from COVID-19.

Comments on this clone: At one end, the junction sequence differs from germline, possibly due to a read error. This chain links TRBV6-5 with TRBJ1-4; TRBD1 might be the D (6 bases). CDR3 length: 13 residues. CDR1 is MNHEY, CDR2 SVGAGI, per germline. CDR3 coding DNA: TGTGCCGGCAGGGGCACAACTAATGAAAAACTGTTTTTT. Protein product: CAGRGTTNEKLFF.

The chain has TRBV6-5 and TRBJ2-5; no clear D. The CDR3 runs 12 residues. V was cut by 7 bases and J by 1 base, with 7 bases left in between. CDR1 is MNHEY, CDR2 SVGAGI, per germline. The CDR3 loop is CASKHGQETQYF. The CDR3 nucleotides are TGTGCCAGCAAGCACGGCCAAGAGACCCAGTACTTC.

This rearrangement joins TRBV7-8 to TRBJ2-1; weak D call: TRBD1 (6 bases). The CDR3 runs to 12 residues. CDR1 is SGHVS and CDR2 is FQNEAQ in the germline V gene. Deletions cut 3 bases from V and 10 bases from J, with 10 bases between. CDR3 protein: CASSFRQAEQFF. The CDR3, as DNA: TGTGCCAGCAGCTTTCGACAGGCAGAGCAGTTCTTC.

The rearrangement links TRBV4-1 to TRBJ2-1; TRBD2 aligns across 12 bases. Germline values: CDR1 MGHRA, CDR2 YSYEKL. CDR3 length: 21 residues. The trim removed 0 bases at V and 0 bases at J, leaving 12 bases unmatched. CDR3 region: CASSQDGEGLAGLGSYNEQFF. In DNA form, the CDR3 reads TGCGCCAGCAGCCAAGATGGAGAAGGACTAGCGGGGCTAGGCTCCTACAATGAGCAGTTCTTC.

The CDR3 loop is CASSDRNYGYTF. The CDR3 bases are TGTGCCAGCAGTGACCGTAACTATGGCTACACCTTC. This chain uses TRBV6-4 with TRBJ1-2; D call uncertain. V lost 2 bases and J 1 base, leaving 2 bases between the germline ends. The CDR3 runs to 12 residues. Per the germline V gene, CDR1 is MRHNA and CDR2 is SNTAGT.

The chain couples TRBV9 to TRBJ1-1, with D hard to call. Deletions cut 0 bases from V and 5 bases from J, with 11 bases between. CDR1 is SGDLS, CDR2 YYNGEE, per germline. This CDR3 comprises 14 residues. CDR3 residues: CASSVVKPGTEAFF. CDR3 DNA sequence: TGTGCCAGCAGCGTAGTTAAGCCCGGGACTGAAGCTTTCTTT.

The chain combines TRBV5-1 with TRBJ1-1; TRBD1 might be the D (6 bases). CDR3 length: 17 residues. Trimming shortened V by 5 bases and J by 5 bases, and 25 bases separated the two germline ends. CDR1 SGHRS and CDR2 YFSETQ come from the germline V gene. CDR3 nucleotide sequence: TGCGCCAGCAGTCAAGATCAATTGGGGTGGGACACGACTGAAGCTTTCTTT. Translating it yields CASSQDQLGWDTTEAFF.

The chain combines TRBV5-5 with TRBJ2-5, with 9 bases lining up with TRBD1. V was clipped by 4 bases and J by 3 bases; unmatched bases: 7. The germline CDR1 and CDR2 sequences are SGHKS and YYEKEE (reference sequence). CDR3 length: 15 residues. CDR3 in amino acids: CASSTQGAMEETQYF. In DNA form, the CDR3 reads TGTGCCAGCAGCACACAGGGGGCGATGGAAGAGACCCAGTACTTC.

The J gene is TRBJ2-6, the V gene TRBV28, with TRBD1 matching over 7 bases. Germline V CDR1 and CDR2: MDHEN, SYDVKM. V was pared by 6 bases and J by 3 bases, with 20 bases of the junction left unmatched. The CDR3 runs 20 residues. The CDR3 loop is CASSLPPGQEAYDGANVLTF. In DNA, the CDR3 is TGTGCCAGCAGCCTCCCCCCCGGACAGGAAGCATATGATGGGGCCAACGTCCTGACTTTC.